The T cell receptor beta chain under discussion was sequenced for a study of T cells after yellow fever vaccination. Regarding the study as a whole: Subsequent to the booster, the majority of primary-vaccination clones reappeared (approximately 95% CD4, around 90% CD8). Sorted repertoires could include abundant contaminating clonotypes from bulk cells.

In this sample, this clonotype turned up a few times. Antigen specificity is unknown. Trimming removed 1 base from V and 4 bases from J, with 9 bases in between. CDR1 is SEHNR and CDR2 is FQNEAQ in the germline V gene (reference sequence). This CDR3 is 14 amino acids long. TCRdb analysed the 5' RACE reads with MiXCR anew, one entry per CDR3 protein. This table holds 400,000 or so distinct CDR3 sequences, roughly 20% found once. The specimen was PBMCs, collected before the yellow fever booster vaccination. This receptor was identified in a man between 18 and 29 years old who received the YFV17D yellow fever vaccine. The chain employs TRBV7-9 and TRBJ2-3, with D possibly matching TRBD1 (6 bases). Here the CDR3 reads CASSLDRAADTQYF. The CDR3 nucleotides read TGTGCCAGCAGCTTAGACAGGGCAGCAGATACGCAGTATTTT. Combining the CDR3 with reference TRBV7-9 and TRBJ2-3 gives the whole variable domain DTGVSQNPRHKITKRGQNVTFRCDPISEHNRLYWYRQTLGQGPEFLTYFQNEAQLEKSRLLSDRFSAERPKGSFSTLEIQRTEQGDSAMYLCASSLDRAADTQYFGPGTRLTVL.